The rows below give T cell receptor beta chains drawn from one sample of a study of shared clonotypes between healthy human individuals. The method was immunoSEQ multiplex PCR; TCRdb's version includes in-frame clones alone and lacks a portion of them. The data hold 2 million to 2.5 million clones, with approximately 95% observed a single time. The sequencing sample was made of naive CD4+ T cells sorted from blood. The receptor source for this set is a man aged 18 to 29 in good health. CDR3s include the opening cysteine and the closing phenylalanine or tryptophan. A D gene is named only where the DNA matches it firmly. Clone size is not always given. Where it is, it says once, few, many or a class for expanded clones.

j_call d_call clone_size v_call cdr3_aa cdr3_nt
TRBJ2-3 . . TRBV5-1 CASSSRGLRTDTQYF TGCGCCAGCAGCTCCAGGGGTTTACGGACAGATACGCAGTATTTT
TRBJ2-5 . once TRBV2 CASGRNQETQYF TGTGCCAGTGGACGTAACCAAGAGACCCAGTACTTC
TRBJ2-1 . . TRBV4-1 CASSQVRPSGWEQFF TGCGCCAGCAGCCAGGTTCGTCCATCCGGGTGGGAGCAGTTCTTC
TRBJ2-5 . . TRBV28 CASSLWGGGGLRETQYF TGTGCCAGCAGTTTATGGGGCGGCGGGGGCCTTCGAGAGACCCAGTACTTC
TRBJ2-1 . . TRBV11-2 CASSLDLGGEQFF TGTGCCAGCAGCTTAGACCTGGGAGGTGAGCAGTTCTTC
TRBJ2-7 TRBD2 . TRBV6-6 CASSSGAGNGEQYF TGTGCCAGCAGCTCAGGAGCGGGAAACGGCGAGCAGTACTTC
TRBJ1-1 . . TRBV27 CASSSPPETEAFF TGTGCCAGCAGTTCACCCCCCGAAACTGAAGCTTTCTTT
TRBJ2-5 TRBD1 . TRBV7-2 CASSQTAGGWETQYF TGTGCCAGCAGCCAGACGGCAGGGGGTTGGGAGACCCAGTACTTC
TRBJ1-1 TRBD1 . TRBV6-7 CASSYPGGQGSTEAFF TGTGCCAGCAGTTACCCGGGGGGACAGGGGAGCACTGAAGCTTTCTTT
TRBJ1-6 . . TRBV6-5 CASSYRDTGKPLHF TGTGCCAGCAGTTACCGGGACACTGGGAAGCCCCTCCACTTT
TRBJ1-1 . . TRBV5-6 CASSLDGLNTEAFF TGTGCCAGCAGCTTGGATGGATTGAACACTGAAGCTTTCTTT
TRBJ2-3 TRBD1 . TRBV5-1 CASSLTGTGGDTQYF TGCGCCAGCAGCTTGACCGGGACAGGGGGAGATACGCAGTATTTT
TRBJ2-3 . . TRBV19 CASSSVGGASKDTQYF TGTGCCAGTAGCAGCGTGGGGGGCGCGTCGAAAGATACGCAGTATTTT
TRBJ2-3 . . TRBV5-1 CASSLAGGRTDTQYF TGCGCCAGCAGCTTGGCCGGGGGACGCACAGATACGCAGTATTTT
TRBJ1-2 TRBD1 . TRBV6-4 CASSDWTGGYGYTF TGTGCCAGCAGTGACTGGACAGGGGGTTATGGCTACACCTTC
TRBJ2-2 . . TRBV2 CASSLGLTNTGELFF TGTGCCAGCAGCCTCGGCCTGACGAACACCGGGGAGCTGTTTTTT
TRBJ2-1 . . TRBV6-5 CASRPGPEGDEQFF TGTGCCAGCAGACCCGGACCAGAGGGGGATGAGCAGTTCTTC
TRBJ2-7 . . TRBV28 CATNRESYEQYF TGTGCCACCAACAGGGAATCCTACGAGCAGTACTTC
TRBJ2-1 . . TRBV29-1 CSVRGSGEQFF TGCAGCGTTCGGGGAAGCGGTGAGCAGTTCTTC
TRBJ1-2 . . TRBV18 CASSPPVSNYGYTF TGTGCCAGCTCACCACCTGTCAGTAACTATGGCTACACCTTC
TRBJ1-6 . . TRBV7-9 CASSLGGTNNSPLHF TGTGCCAGCAGCTTAGGAGGGACGAATAATTCACCCCTCCACTTT
TRBJ2-3 . once TRBV7-9 CASSRGASTDTQYF TGTGCCAGCAGCCGAGGGGCAAGCACAGATACGCAGTATTTT
TRBJ2-7 . . TRBV28 CASSSLDEQYF TGTGCCAGCTCTTCGTTGGACGAGCAGTACTTC
TRBJ1-1 . . TRBV29-1 CSVGQTGKNTEAFF TGCAGCGTTGGCCAGACAGGTAAGAACACTGAAGCTTTCTTT
TRBJ2-7 . . TRBV18 CASSRGEQEKYEQYF TGTGCCAGCTCACGTGGAGAGCAGGAGAAATACGAGCAGTACTTC
TRBJ1-1 . . TRBV2 CASSMVNTEAFF TGTGCCAGCAGTATGGTGAACACTGAAGCTTTCTTT
TRBJ1-1 . . TRBV30 CASVRASGMNTEAFF TGTGCCTCCGTACGGGCTTCGGGTATGAACACTGAAGCTTTCTTT
TRBJ2-7 TRBD2 . TRBV27 CASSFSGTSPLEQYF TGTGCCAGCAGTTTTTCCGGGACTAGCCCGTTGGAGCAGTACTTC
TRBJ2-5 . . TRBV7-8 CASSSRTQETQYF TGTGCCAGCAGCTCTAGGACCCAAGAGACCCAGTACTTC
TRBJ2-1 . . TRBV6-1 CASSEVYNEQFF TGTGCCAGCAGTGAGGTATACAATGAGCAGTTCTTC
TRBJ2-7 TRBD1 . TRBV10-3 CAISRDRANEQYF TGTGCCATCAGCCGGGACAGGGCGAACGAGCAGTACTTC
TRBJ1-5 . . TRBV4-1 CASSQEDGSRQPQHF TGCGCCAGCAGCCAAGAGGACGGCTCAAGGCAGCCCCAGCATTTT
TRBJ2-7 . . TRBV7-6 CASSLGTGLSYEQYF TGTGCCAGCAGCTTAGGCACAGGGTTAAGCTACGAGCAGTACTTC
TRBJ1-2 . few TRBV27 CASSLSIGTVAYGYTF TGTGCCAGCAGTTTATCGATCGGGACGGTTGCCTATGGCTACACCTTC
TRBJ2-7 TRBD1 . TRBV6-5 CASSYAGQGLYEQYF TGTGCCAGCAGTTACGCCGGACAGGGCTTATACGAGCAGTACTTC
TRBJ2-5 . . TRBV6-5 CASSRGGVGRETQYF TGTGCCAGCAGTAGGGGGGGAGTAGGCAGAGAGACCCAGTACTTC
TRBJ2-1 . . TRBV25-1 CASSDVATFGNEQFF TGTGCCAGCAGTGACGTAGCCACCTTTGGGAATGAGCAGTTCTTC
TRBJ2-7 TRBD1 . TRBV19 CASSITGAWSNEQYF TGTGCCAGTAGTATAACAGGGGCCTGGTCCAACGAGCAGTACTTC
TRBJ2-5 . . TRBV10-3 CAIKRAGRETQYF TGTGCCATTAAAAGGGCAGGGCGCGAGACCCAGTACTTC
TRBJ2-5 . . TRBV7-9 CASSLLPGGTQYF TGTGCCAGCAGCTTACTGCCCGGTGGGACCCAGTACTTC
TRBJ1-3 . once TRBV27 CASSSRISAGDGNTIYF TGTGCCAGCAGTTCTCGTATCAGTGCAGGGGACGGAAACACCATATATTTT
TRBJ2-5 TRBD1 . TRBV7-8 CASTFRAGTGGGETQYF TGTGCCAGCACCTTCCGGGCCGGGACAGGGGGCGGAGAGACCCAGTACTTC